This T cell receptor (beta chain) stems from a study of tumor-infiltrating lymphocytes in primary liver carcinoma. About the study: There were tumors of stage T1-T3 N0M0, each 4.2 to 10 cm across.

The germline V gene encodes CDR1 SGHRS and CDR2 YFSETQ. The CDR3 length is 13 residues. Worth noting for this clonotype: The conserved phenylalanine or tryptophan normally closing the CDR3 is absent here, so this likely arose from a read error.

The tissue used was unsorted bulk material of about 19-30 mg. RNA and DNA were co-extracted from it with the AllPrep DNA/RNA mini kit. Over 85% of the cells were viable tumor cells in every tumor sample. The investigators made TCR beta cDNA from about 0.45 ug total RNA, using a constant-region primer. TCR beta libraries came from three nested multiplex PCR rounds using slightly modified ARM-PCR. The opening two PCR rounds, nine to eleven cycles each, paired TRBV1-TRBV30 forward primers with a C-beta reverse primer. TCRdb reprocessed the multiplex PCR reads via MiXCR and lists one record per CDR3 protein. Among just over 20,000 distinct CDR3 sequences, roughly 80% were seen once, and the ten largest hold about 43%.

The receptor comes from a woman aged 25-40 years with primary liver carcinoma and hepatitis B virus infection. This rearrangement joins TRBV5-1 to TRBJ2-1; D may be TRBD2 (6 bases). The sample taken for sequencing was liver tumor tissue from sampling region 4. The subset denotes: tumor region T4, right-lateral pole. CDR3 nucleotides: TGCGCCATCAGCATCGACCGGCGGGGTGAGCAGTTCTTG. Protein product: CAISIDRRGEQFL.